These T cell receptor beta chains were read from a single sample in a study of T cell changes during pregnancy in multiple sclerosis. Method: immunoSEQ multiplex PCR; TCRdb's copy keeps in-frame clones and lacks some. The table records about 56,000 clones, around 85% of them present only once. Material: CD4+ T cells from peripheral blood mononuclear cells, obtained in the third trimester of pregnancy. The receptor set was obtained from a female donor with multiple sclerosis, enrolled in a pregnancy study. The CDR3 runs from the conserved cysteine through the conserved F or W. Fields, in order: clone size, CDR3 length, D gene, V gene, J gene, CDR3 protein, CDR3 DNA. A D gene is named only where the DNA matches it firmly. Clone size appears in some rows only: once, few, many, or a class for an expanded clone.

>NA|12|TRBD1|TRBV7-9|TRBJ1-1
CASGGGYTEAFF
TGTGCGAGCGGAGGGGGCTACACTGAAGCTTTCTTT
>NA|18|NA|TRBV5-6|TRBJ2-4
CASTGGFGLTLAKNIQYF
TGTGCCAGCACAGGCGGGTTTGGACTGACTTTAGCCAAAAACATTCAGTACTTC
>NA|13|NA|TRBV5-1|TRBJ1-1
CASSPGFRTEAFF
TGCGCCAGCAGTCCGGGGTTTAGGACTGAAGCTTTCTTT
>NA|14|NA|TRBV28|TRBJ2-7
CASSQGTGNYEQYF
TGTGCCAGCAGCCAGGGAACAGGGAACTACGAGCAGTACTTC
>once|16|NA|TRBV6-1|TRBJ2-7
CASSEAWSQGTYEQYF
TGTGCCAGCAGTGAAGCGTGGAGCCAGGGGACCTACGAGCAGTACTTC
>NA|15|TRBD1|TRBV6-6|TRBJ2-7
CASSYSTGETYEQYF
TGTGCCAGCAGTTACTCGACAGGGGAGACCTACGAGCAGTACTTC
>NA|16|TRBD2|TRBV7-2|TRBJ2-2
CASSPLAGGLVGELFF
TGTGCCAGCAGCCCCTTAGCGGGGGGCCTGGTCGGGGAGCTGTTTTTT
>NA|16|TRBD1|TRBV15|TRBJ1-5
CATSRDARTGNQPQHF
TGTGCCACCAGCAGAGATGCGAGGACAGGGAATCAGCCCCAGCATTTT
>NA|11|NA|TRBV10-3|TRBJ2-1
CAIRGNNEQFF
TGTGCCATCAGGGGCAACAATGAGCAGTTCTTC
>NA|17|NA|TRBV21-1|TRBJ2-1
CASPKTQGQGRYNEQFF
TGTGCCAGCCCGAAGACACAAGGACAGGGCCGTTACAATGAGCAGTTCTTC
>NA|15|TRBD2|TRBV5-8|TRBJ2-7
CASSLPSLASYEQYF
TGTGCCAGCAGCCTACCATCACTAGCGTCCTACGAGCAGTACTTC
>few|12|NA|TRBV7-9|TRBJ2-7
CASSSLSYEQYF
TGTGCCAGCAGCTCCCTTTCTTACGAGCAGTACTTC
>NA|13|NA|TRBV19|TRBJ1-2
CASSIGREYGYTF
TGTGCCAGTAGTATAGGACGGGAATATGGCTACACCTTC
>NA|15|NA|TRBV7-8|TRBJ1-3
CASSPGAGSGNTIYF
TGTGCCAGCAGCCCAGGGGCAGGCTCTGGAAACACCATATATTTT
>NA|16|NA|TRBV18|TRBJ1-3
CASSATGGNSGNTIYF
TGTGCCAGCTCAGCCACGGGGGGAAACTCTGGAAACACCATATATTTT
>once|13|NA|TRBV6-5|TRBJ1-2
CASSPGGGRSYTF
TGTGCCAGCAGCCCGGGCGGGGGAAGGAGCTACACCTTC
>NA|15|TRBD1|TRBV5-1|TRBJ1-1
CASSGGGTGKTEAFF
TGCGCCAGCAGCGGGGGAGGGACAGGGAAAACTGAAGCTTTCTTT
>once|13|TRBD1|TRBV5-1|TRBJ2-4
CASSFGQGGIQYF
TGCGCCAGCAGCTTCGGACAGGGGGGTATTCAGTACTTC
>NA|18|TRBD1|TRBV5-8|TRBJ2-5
CASSQDRGDFQYQETQYF
TGTGCCAGCAGCCAGGACAGGGGGGATTTTCAGTACCAAGAGACCCAGTACTTC
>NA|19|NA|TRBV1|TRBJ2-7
CTSSQDPGLAGVLSYEQYF
TGCACCAGCAGCCAAGATCCTGGACTAGCGGGGGTCCTCTCCTACGAGCAGTACTTC
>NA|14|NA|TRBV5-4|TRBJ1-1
CASSLVGQNTEAFF
TGTGCCAGCAGCTTAGTAGGACAGAACACTGAAGCTTTCTTT
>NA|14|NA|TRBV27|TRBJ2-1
CASSPQGSYNEQFF
TGTGCCAGCAGTCCCCAGGGTTCCTACAATGAGCAGTTCTTC
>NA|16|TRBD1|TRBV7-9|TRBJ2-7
CASSLNRDRGLRQQYF
TGTGCCAGCAGCTTAAATCGGGACAGGGGGCTTCGGCAGCAGTACTTC
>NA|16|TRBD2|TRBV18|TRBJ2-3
CASSPNFGGYADTQYF
TGTGCCAGCTCACCTAATTTCGGGGGGTACGCAGATACGCAGTATTTT
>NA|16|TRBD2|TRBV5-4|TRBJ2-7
CASSLGGSGSSYEQYF
TGTGCCAGCAGCCTTGGGGGAAGCGGGAGCTCCTACGAGCAGTACTTC
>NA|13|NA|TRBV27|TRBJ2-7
CASSINLQGKQYF
TGTGCCAGCAGTATCAACCTACAGGGAAAGCAGTACTTC
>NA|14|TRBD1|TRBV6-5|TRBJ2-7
CASRLGTETYEQYF
TGTGCCAGCAGACTGGGGACAGAAACCTACGAGCAGTACTTC
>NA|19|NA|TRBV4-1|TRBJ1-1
CASSQESVPVQGRDTEAFF
TGCGCCAGCAGCCAAGAGTCCGTTCCCGTCCAGGGGCGAGACACTGAAGCTTTCTTT
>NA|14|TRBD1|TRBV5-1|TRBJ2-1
CASSSDRVGNEQFF
TGCGCCAGCAGCTCGGACAGGGTAGGCAATGAGCAGTTCTTC
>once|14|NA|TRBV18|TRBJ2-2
CASSPQENTGELFF
TGTGCCAGCTCACCGCAGGAGAACACCGGGGAGCTGTTTTTT
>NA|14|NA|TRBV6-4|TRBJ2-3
CASAVGLSTDTQYF
TGTGCCTCAGCGGTGGGACTTTCTACAGATACGCAGTATTTT
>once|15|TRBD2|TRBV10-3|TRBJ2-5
CAIKPSTSGGRAQYF
TGTGCCATCAAGCCTTCGACTAGCGGGGGACGGGCCCAGTACTTC
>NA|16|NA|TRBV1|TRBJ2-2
CTIGTGRGTDTGELFF
TGCACCATTGGGACAGGGCGGGGAACGGACACCGGGGAGCTGTTTTTT
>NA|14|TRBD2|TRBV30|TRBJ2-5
CAWSPLAGGETQYF
TGTGCCTGGAGTCCCCTAGCGGGAGGGGAGACCCAGTACTTC
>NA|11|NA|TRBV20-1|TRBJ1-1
CSAMNTIEAFF
TGCAGTGCCATGAACACCATTGAAGCTTTCTTT
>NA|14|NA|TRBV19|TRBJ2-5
CASSIPGGRETQYF
TGTGCCAGTAGTATCCCCGGGGGGCGCGAGACCCAGTACTTC
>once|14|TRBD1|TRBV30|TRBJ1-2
CAWTLPDRGTGYTF
TGTGCCTGGACCTTACCCGACAGGGGGACGGGCTACACCTTC
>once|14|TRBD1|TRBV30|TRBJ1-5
CAWSKGAVDQPQHF
TGTGCCTGGAGTAAGGGGGCGGTGGATCAGCCCCAGCATTTT
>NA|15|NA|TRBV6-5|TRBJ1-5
CASSRGGNPYQPQHF
TGTGCCAGCAGTCGGGGAGGGAACCCCTATCAGCCCCAGCATTTT
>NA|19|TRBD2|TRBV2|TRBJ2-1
CASSEGRASGRNVLNEQFF
TGTGCCAGCAGTGAAGGTAGGGCTAGCGGGAGGAATGTTTTGAATGAGCAGTTCTTC
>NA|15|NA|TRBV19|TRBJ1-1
CASSVRPDLNTEAFF
TGTGCCAGTAGTGTGCGACCGGACTTGAACACTGAAGCTTTCTTT
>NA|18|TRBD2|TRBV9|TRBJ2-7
CASSVEGLAGGPYTEQYF
TGTGCCAGCAGCGTAGAAGGACTAGCGGGAGGGCCTTACACCGAGCAGTACTTC
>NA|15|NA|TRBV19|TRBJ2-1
CASSIYGGSYNEQFF
TGTGCCAGTAGTATCTACGGGGGTTCCTACAATGAGCAGTTCTTC
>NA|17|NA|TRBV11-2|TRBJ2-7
CASSPGRGLASSYEQYF
TGTGCCAGCAGCCCTGGCCGCGGCCTAGCCTCCTCCTACGAGCAGTACTTC
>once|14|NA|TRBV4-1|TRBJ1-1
CASSQGARDTEAFF
TGCGCCAGCAGCCAGGGGGCGCGGGACACTGAAGCTTTCTTT
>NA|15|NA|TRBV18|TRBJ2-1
CASSPGGLTLHEQFF
TGTGCCAGCTCACCAGGCGGACTCACTCTACATGAGCAGTTCTTC
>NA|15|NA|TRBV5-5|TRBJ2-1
CASSLSSAVYNEQFF
TGTGCCAGCAGCTTGTCTAGCGCTGTCTACAATGAGCAGTTCTTC